The 11 T cell receptor beta chains given below trace back to one sample, sequenced in a study of T cell repertoires in cytomegalovirus infection. Using its own MiXCR run on the reads, TCRdb lists one record per CDR3 protein. This sample has 200,000 to 300,000 distinct CDR3 sequences, with around an eighth found just once. The material sequenced was PBMCs. All receptors come from a human donor in good health (CMV status not recorded). Some clones in this sample may be carry-over from other donors' samples.

This clonotype was counted ten times or more. This rearrangement joins TRBV7-2 to TRBJ2-4; unclear D gene. The CDR3 extends over 16 amino acids. V was trimmed by 5 bases and J by 0 bases, leaving 14 bases between them. CDR1 and CDR2 (germline): SGHTA, FQGNSA. CDR3 sequence reads: CASSLTFSLAKNIQYF. The CDR3 region has the DNA TGTGCCAGCAGCCTGACTTTTTCCTTAGCCAAAAACATTCAGTACTTC.

This rearrangement joins TRBV5-1 to TRBJ2-3, with D perhaps being TRBD1 or TRBD2 (5 bases each). Germline-derived CDR1 and CDR2 are SGHRS and YFSETQ. The CDR3 totals 16 residues. V dropped 3 bases and J dropped 0 bases, with 14 bases sitting between them. For the CDR3, the DNA is TGCGCCAGCAGCTCCTTACCGGGACGGAGCACAGATACGCAGTATTTT. Its translation is CASSSLPGRSTDTQYF.

There are many counts of this clonotype. The chain is built from TRBV7-2 and TRBJ2-5; 7 bases match TRBD1. V shed 5 bases, J shed 5 bases, and the junction held 5 bases outside the gene matches. Germline CDR1 reads SGHTA; CDR2 reads FQGNSA. This CDR3 comprises 13 residues. The CDR3 coding sequence is TGTGCCAGCAGCATCGGGACAGACGAGACCCAGTACTTC. As protein: CASSIGTDETQYF.

As DNA, the CDR3 is TGTGCCAGCAGTTTATCGGCTAGCGGGAGTTGGGGTGAGCAGTTCTTC. Protein product: CASSLSASGSWGEQFF. The chain links TRBV28 to TRBJ2-1, with 10 nucleotides matching TRBD2. This CDR3 comprises 16 residues. Per the germline V gene, CDR1 is MDHEN and CDR2 is SYDVKM. V shed 1 base, J shed 9 bases, and the junction held 9 bases outside the gene matches.

This clonotype came up many times. The chain is built from TRBV6-1 and TRBJ2-3, with D possibly matching TRBD1 (5 bases). Germline CDR1 and CDR2: MNHNS and SASEGT. The V and J ends lost 3 bases and 0 bases respectively, with 7 bases between them. The CDR3 consists of 14 residues. The CDR3 nucleotides read TGTGCCAGCAGTGACCGACAGAGCACAGATACGCAGTATTTT. It codes for CASSDRQSTDTQYF.

This clonotype showed up many times. V and J are TRBV6-1 and TRBJ2-1, with TRBD2 matching 10 bases. The junction had 11 bases not matched to a gene; V was cut back by 5 bases and J by 10 bases. Germline assignment: CDR1 MNHNS and CDR2 SASEGT. The CDR3 extends over 15 amino acids. The CDR3 DNA is TGTGCCAGCAGTACCCTCAGCGGGAGGGCGGGAGAGCAGTTCTTC. Protein product: CASSTLSGRAGEQFF.

This clonotype was observed at least ten times. The chain links TRBV7-2 to TRBJ1-2; D gene unclear. CDR1 and CDR2 (germline): SGHTA, FQGNSA. V lost 1 base to trimming and J lost 3 bases, with 12 bases between them. The CDR3 is made up of 15 amino acids. CDR3 sequence reads: CASSLGPAADYGYTF. The CDR3 DNA reads TGTGCCAGCAGCTTAGGACCCGCTGCGGACTATGGCTACACCTTC.

This clonotype showed up many times. The chain is built from TRBV6-6 and TRBJ2-7; D is unclear. Germline-derived CDR1 and CDR2 are MNHNY and SVGAGI (reference sequence). The CDR3 runs 13 residues. Deletions cut 2 bases from V and 2 bases from J, with 7 bases between. CDR3 residues: CASSYQETYEQYF. The CDR3 DNA reads as TGTGCCAGCAGTTACCAGGAGACCTACGAGCAGTACTTC.

The chain has TRBV20-1 and TRBJ1-1, with D perhaps matching TRBD1 (5 bases). The CDR3 has 14 amino acids. Trimming stripped 1 base from V and 5 bases from J, with 14 bases between. Germline V gives CDR1 DFQATT, CDR2 SNEGSKA (reference sequence). The CDR3 DNA follows: TGCAGTGCTAGAGTAGCAGGACAAGGAACTGAAGCTTTCTTT. It yields the protein CSARVAGQGTEAFF.

This clonotype has a single count. This sequence joins TRBV19 and TRBJ2-7; 9 bases fit TRBD2. V lost 3 bases to trimming and J lost 1 base; unmatched junction nucleotides: 4. The CDR3 loop spans 15 amino acids. Germline V gene sequence: CDR1 LNHDA, CDR2 SQIVND (reference sequence). In DNA form, the CDR3 reads TGTGCCAGTAGTATCGGCGGGAGGGGTTCCTACGAGCAGTACTTC. Its protein product is CASSIGGRGSYEQYF.

The table lists this clonotype with many counts. The chain couples TRBV7-9 to TRBJ2-1; 8 bases fit TRBD2. This CDR3 contains 16 residues. Losses at the gene ends were 2 bases for V and 7 bases for J; bases not matched to a gene: 10. Germline V CDR1 and CDR2: SEHNR, FQNEAQ (reference sequence). CDR3 amino acids: CASSLSIGTRANEQFF. The CDR3 coding sequence is TGTGCCAGCAGCTTAAGTATCGGGACTAGGGCTAATGAGCAGTTCTTC. Combining the CDR3 with reference TRBV7-9 and TRBJ2-1 gives the whole variable domain DTGVSQNPRHKITKRGQNVTFRCDPISEHNRLYWYRQTLGQGPEFLTYFQNEAQLEKSRLLSDRFSAERPKGSFSTLEIQRTEQGDSAMYLCASSLSIGTRANEQFFGPGTRLTVL.